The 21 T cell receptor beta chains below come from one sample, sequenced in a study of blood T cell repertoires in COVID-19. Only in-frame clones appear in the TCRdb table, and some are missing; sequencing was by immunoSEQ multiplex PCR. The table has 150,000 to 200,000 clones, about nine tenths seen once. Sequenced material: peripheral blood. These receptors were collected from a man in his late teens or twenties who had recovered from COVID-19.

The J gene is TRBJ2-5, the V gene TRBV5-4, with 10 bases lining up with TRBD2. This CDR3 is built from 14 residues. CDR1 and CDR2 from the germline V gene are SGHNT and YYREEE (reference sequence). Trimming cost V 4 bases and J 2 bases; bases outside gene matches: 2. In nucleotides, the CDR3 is TGTGCCAGCAGCCTAGCGGGAGTACAAGAGACCCAGTACTTC. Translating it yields CASSLAGVQETQYF.

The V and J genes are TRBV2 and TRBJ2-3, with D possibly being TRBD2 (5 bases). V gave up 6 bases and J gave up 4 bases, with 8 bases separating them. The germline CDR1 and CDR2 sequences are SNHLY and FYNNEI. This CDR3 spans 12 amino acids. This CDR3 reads CASRSGADTQYF. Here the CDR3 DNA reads TGTGCCAGCAGGAGCGGAGCAGATACGCAGTATTTT.

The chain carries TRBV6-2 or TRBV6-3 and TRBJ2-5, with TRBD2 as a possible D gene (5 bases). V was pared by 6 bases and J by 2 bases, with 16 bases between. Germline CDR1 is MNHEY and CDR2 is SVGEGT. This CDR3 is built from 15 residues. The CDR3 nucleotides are TGTGCCAGCAGCCCCCTACGGACTGTACAAGAGACCCAGTACTTC. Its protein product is CASSPLRTVQETQYF.

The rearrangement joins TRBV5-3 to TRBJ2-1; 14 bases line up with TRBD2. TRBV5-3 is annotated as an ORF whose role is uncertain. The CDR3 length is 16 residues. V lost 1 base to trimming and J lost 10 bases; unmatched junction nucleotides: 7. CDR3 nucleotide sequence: TGTGCCAGAAGCTTGACGGGACTAGCGGGAGTAAGGGAGCAGTTCTTC. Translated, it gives CARSLTGLAGVREQFF.

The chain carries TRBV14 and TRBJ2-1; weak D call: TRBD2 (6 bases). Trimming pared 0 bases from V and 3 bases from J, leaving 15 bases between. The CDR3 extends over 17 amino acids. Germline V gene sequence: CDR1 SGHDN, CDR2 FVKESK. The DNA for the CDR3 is TGTGCCAGCAGCCAAGATTCCTCGGGAGTGGTCTACAATGAGCAGTTCTTC. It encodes CASSQDSSGVVYNEQFF.

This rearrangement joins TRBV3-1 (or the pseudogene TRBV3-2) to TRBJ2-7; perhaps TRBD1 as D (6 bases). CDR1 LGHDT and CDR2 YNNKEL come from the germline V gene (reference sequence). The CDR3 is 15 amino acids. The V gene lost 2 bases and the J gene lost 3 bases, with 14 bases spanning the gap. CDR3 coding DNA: TGTGCCAGCAGCCAACCGGACAGTAGGGACTACGAGCAGTACTTC. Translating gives CASSQPDSRDYEQYF.

CDR3 in DNA: TGTGCCAGCAGCCAAGCCGTCAGCGGGGAGCTGTTTTTT. Its translation: CASSQAVSGELFF. This chain joins TRBV14 and TRBJ2-2; D uncertain. The V end lost 1 base, the J end lost 7 bases, and 7 bases lay between the germline ends. The CDR3 is 13 residues long. Germline V gene data show CDR1 as SGHDN and CDR2 as FVKESK.

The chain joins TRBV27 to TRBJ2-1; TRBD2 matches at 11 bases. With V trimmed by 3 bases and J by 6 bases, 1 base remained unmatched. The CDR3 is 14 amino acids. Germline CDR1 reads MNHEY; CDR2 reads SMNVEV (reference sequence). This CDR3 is CASSFTSGGNEQFF. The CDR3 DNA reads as TGTGCCAGCAGTTTTACTAGCGGGGGCAATGAGCAGTTCTTC.

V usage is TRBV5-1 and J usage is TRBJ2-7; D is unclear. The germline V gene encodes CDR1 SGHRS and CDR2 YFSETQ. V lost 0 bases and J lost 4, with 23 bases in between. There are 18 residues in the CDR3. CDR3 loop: CASSLAKRQRIRIYEQYF. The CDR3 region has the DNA TGCGCCAGCAGCTTGGCCAAAAGGCAGCGCATCCGAATTTACGAGCAGTACTTC. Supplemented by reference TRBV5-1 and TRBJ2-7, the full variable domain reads KAGVTQTPRYLIKTRGQQVTLSCSPISGHRSVSWYQQTPGQGLQFLFEYFSETQRNKGNFPGRFSGRQFSNSRSEMNVSTLELGDSALYLCASSLAKRQRIRIYEQYFGPGTRLTVT.

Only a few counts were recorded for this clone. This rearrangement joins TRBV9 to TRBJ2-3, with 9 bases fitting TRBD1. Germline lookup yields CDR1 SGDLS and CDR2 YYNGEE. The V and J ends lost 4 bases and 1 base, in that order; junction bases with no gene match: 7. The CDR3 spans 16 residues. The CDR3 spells CASSTRTGAGTDTQYF. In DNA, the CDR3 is TGTGCCAGCAGCACCCGGACAGGGGCAGGCACAGATACGCAGTATTTT.

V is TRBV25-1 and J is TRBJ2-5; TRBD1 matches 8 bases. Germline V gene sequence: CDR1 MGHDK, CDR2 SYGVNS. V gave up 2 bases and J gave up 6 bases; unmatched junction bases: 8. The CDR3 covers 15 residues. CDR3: CASSEAGGAEKTQYF. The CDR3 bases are TGTGCCAGCAGTGAAGCAGGGGGCGCTGAAAAGACCCAGTACTTC. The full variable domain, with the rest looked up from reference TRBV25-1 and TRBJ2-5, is EADIYQTPRYLVIGTGKKITLECSQTMGHDKMYWYQQDPGMELHLIHYSYGVNSTEKGDLSSESTVSRIRTEHFPLTLESARPSHTSQYLCASSEAGGAEKTQYFGPGTRLLVL.

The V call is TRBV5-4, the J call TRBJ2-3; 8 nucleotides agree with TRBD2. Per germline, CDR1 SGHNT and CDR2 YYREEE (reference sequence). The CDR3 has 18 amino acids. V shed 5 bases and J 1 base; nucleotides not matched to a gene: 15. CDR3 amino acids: CASSTKRSGVVGTDTQYF. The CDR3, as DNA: TGTGCCAGCAGTACGAAACGTAGCGGGGTTGTGGGCACAGATACGCAGTATTTT.

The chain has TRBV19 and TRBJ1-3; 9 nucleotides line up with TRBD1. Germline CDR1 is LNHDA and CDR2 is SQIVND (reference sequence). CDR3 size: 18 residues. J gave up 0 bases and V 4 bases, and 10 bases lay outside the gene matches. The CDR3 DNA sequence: TGTGCCAGTAGTACCGACACGGGGACAGGGCTCTCTGGAAACACCATATATTTT. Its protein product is CASSTDTGTGLSGNTIYF.

The CDR3 nucleotides are TGTGCCAGCAGCCAAACTCAACTAGCGGGAGCAGTTCGGGATGAGCAGTTCTTC. Its translation is CASSQTQLAGAVRDEQFF. This rearrangement joins TRBV5-4 to TRBJ2-1; 11 positions agree with TRBD2. Germline CDR1 is SGHNT and CDR2 is YYREEE (reference sequence). J lost 8 bases, V lost 4 bases, and 17 bases had no gene match. There are 18 residues in the CDR3.

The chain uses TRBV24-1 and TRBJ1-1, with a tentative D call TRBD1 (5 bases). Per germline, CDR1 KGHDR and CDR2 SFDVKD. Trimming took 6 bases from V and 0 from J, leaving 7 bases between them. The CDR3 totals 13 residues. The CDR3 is CATSRGLNTEAFF. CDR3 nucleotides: TGTGCCACCAGTCGGGGGTTGAACACTGAAGCTTTCTTT.

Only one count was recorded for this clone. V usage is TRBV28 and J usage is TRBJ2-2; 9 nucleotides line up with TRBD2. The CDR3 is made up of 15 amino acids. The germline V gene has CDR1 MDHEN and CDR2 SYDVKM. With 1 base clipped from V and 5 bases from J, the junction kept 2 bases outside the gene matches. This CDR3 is CASSLLAGVTGELFF. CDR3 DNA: TGTGCCAGCAGTTTATTAGCGGGGGTAACCGGGGAGCTGTTTTTT. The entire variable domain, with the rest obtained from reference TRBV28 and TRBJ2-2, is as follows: DVKVTQSSRYLVKRTGEKVFLECVQDMDHENMFWYRQDPGLGLRLIYFSYDVKMKEKGDIPEGYSVSREKKERFSLILESASTNQTSMYLCASSLLAGVTGELFFGEGSRLTVL.

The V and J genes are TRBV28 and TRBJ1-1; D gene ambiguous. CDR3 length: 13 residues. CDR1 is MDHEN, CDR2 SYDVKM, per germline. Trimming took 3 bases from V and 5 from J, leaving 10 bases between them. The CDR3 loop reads CASSLPHGTEAFF. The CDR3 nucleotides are TGTGCCAGCAGTTTGCCACACGGGACTGAAGCTTTCTTT.

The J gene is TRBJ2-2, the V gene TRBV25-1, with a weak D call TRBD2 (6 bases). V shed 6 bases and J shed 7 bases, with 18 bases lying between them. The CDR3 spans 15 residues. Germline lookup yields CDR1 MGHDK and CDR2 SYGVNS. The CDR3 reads CASSTPGVSGGELFF. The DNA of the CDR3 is TGTGCCAGCAGCACCCCGGGGGTGAGCGGCGGGGAGCTGTTTTTT.

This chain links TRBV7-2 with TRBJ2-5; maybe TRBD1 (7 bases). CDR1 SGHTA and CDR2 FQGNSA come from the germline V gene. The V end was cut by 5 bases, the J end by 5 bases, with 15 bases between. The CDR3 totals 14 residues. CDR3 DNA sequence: TGTGCCAGCAGCCGGGACAGAGGGAGGGAGACCCAGTACTTC. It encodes CASSRDRGRETQYF.

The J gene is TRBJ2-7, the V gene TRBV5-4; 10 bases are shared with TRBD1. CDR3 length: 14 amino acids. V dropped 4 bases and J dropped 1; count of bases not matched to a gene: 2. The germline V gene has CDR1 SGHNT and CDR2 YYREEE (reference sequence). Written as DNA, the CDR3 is TGTGCCAGCAGCCGACAGGGGGCGTCCTACGAGCAGTACTTC. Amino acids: CASSRQGASYEQYF. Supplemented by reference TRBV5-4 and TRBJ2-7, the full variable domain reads ETGVTQSPTHLIKTRGQQVTLRCSSQSGHNTVSWYQQALGQGPQFIFQYYREEENGRGNFPPRFSGLQFPNYSSELNVNALELDDSALYLCASSRQGASYEQYFGPGTRLTVT.

CDR3 nucleotides: TGTGCCAGCCATACAGGGATTGGCTACACCTTC. It specifies CASHTGIGYTF. The chain couples TRBV19 to TRBJ1-2, with D perhaps matching TRBD1 (6 bases). The V end lost 9 bases, the J end lost 7 bases, and 12 bases lay between the germline ends. The CDR3 is 11 amino acids. Germline-derived CDR1 and CDR2 are LNHDA and SQIVND (reference sequence).